The 28 T cell receptor beta chains in this list originate from one sample, sequenced in a study of CXCR3-negative and CXCR3-positive naive CD8 T cells. Study results and caveats: Naive cells positive for CXCR3 carried more hydrophobic TRB CDR3s than CXCR3-negative ones.

All TRB cDNA libraries came from 5' RACE performed with UMI labels. TCRdb re-called the 5' RACE reads; one entry per CDR3 protein, DNA not given. This listing includes around 120,000 distinct CDR3 sequences. These receptors have no known antigen. Sequenced sample: naive CXCR3+ CD8+ T cells from blood. This sample's subset: CD45RO-CCR7+CD27+CD95- naive CD8+ T cells expressing CXCR3 (TNR3+). The source is a human donor in good health. Some clones in this sample may be carry-over from other donors' samples.

The chain is built from TRBV21-1 and TRBJ2-1; absent DNA, TCRdb's TRBD2 call cannot be checked. TRBV21-1 is an annotated pseudogene. The CDR3 length is 15 residues. CDR3 sequence reads: CASSKTSGFLYEQFF.

The chain combines TRBV27 with TRBJ2-1; lacking DNA, the TRBD2 call made by TCRdb goes unchecked. Germline CDR1 reads MNHEY; CDR2 reads SMNVEV (reference sequence). The CDR3 contains 16 residues. This CDR3 reads CASSPLAGDVNNEQFF.

The genes are TRBV13 and TRBJ2-5; TCRdb calls TRBD1, which cannot be checked without DNA. The CDR3 has 13 residues. Germline assignment: CDR1 PRHDT and CDR2 FYEKMQ (reference sequence). CDR3: CASRGTGGETQYF.

The rearrangement joins TRBV7-2 to TRBJ1-6; the TCRdb D gene call, TRBD1, has no DNA to confirm it. The CDR3 runs to 16 residues. CDR1 and CDR2 from the germline V gene are SGHTA and FQGNSA. CDR3 region: CASSDNRVTYNSPLHF.

The chain links TRBV13 to TRBJ2-1; there is no DNA to check the TCRdb D call of TRBD1. The germline V gene has CDR1 PRHDT and CDR2 FYEKMQ (reference sequence). CDR3 length equals 14 residues. This CDR3 reads CASSLSGDYNEQFF.

The V call is TRBV7-9, the J call TRBJ2-1; lacking DNA, the TRBD1 call made by TCRdb goes unchecked. Germline V gene data show CDR1 as SEHNR and CDR2 as FQNEAQ (reference sequence). The CDR3 covers 12 residues. This chain's CDR3 is CASSAGGNEQFF.

The genes are TRBV20-1 and TRBJ2-1; TCRdb gives TRBD2 as the D gene, but with no DNA this cannot be confirmed. From germline, CDR1 is DFQATT and CDR2 SNEGSKA (reference sequence). The length of the CDR3 is 15 residues. The CDR3 reads CSARAGTSSYNEQFF.

This chain connects TRBV4-1 to TRBJ1-2; TCRdb proposes TRBD1, but this gene call is untestable without DNA. In germline, CDR1 is MGHRA, CDR2 YSYEKL. CDR3 length: 16 residues. The chain's CDR3 is CASSQGTGQGFFGYTF.

This chain joins TRBV29-1 and TRBJ1-2. This CDR3 has 15 amino acids. Germline V gives CDR1 SQVTM, CDR2 ANQGSEA. CDR3 sequence: CSVEDLQQWNYGYTF.

V gene TRBV12-3 or TRBV12-4 combines with J gene TRBJ1-2; TCRdb selects TRBD1, and the lack of DNA leaves this call unchecked. This CDR3 has 13 amino acids. The CDR3 is CASSPPGYYGYTF.

V gene TRBV6-5 combines with J gene TRBJ1-2; TCRdb lists TRBD1, though no DNA is available to test this call. CDR3 size: 13 residues. Per the germline V gene, CDR1 is MNHEY and CDR2 is SVGAGI. The CDR3 region is CASSYEIQGGYTF.

V and J are TRBV20-1 and TRBJ1-2. This CDR3 is 12 amino acids long. The V gene's germline CDR1 is DFQATT and CDR2 SNEGSKA (reference sequence). The CDR3 spells CSARQENYGYTF.

V usage is TRBV18 and J usage is TRBJ1-1. The germline gives CDR1 KGHSH, CDR2 LQKENI. The length of the CDR3 is 13 residues. This chain's CDR3 is CASSPPGSREAFF. Combining the CDR3 with reference TRBV18 and TRBJ1-1 gives the whole variable domain NAGVMQNPRHLVRRRGQEARLRCSPMKGHSHVYWYRQLPEEGLKFMVYLQKENIIDESGMPKERFSAEFPKEGPSILRIQQVVRGDSAAYFCASSPPGSREAFFGQGTRLTVV.

The genes are TRBV7-9 and TRBJ1-1; the D call from TCRdb, TRBD1, cannot be confirmed without DNA. The CDR3 covers 16 residues. CDR1 is SEHNR and CDR2 is FQNEAQ in the germline V gene (reference sequence). The chain's CDR3 is CASRLPGQGKDTEAFF.

The chain recombines TRBV30 with TRBJ2-7; there is no DNA to check the TCRdb D call of TRBD1. The length of the CDR3 is 14 residues. In germline, CDR1 is GTSNPN, CDR2 SVGIG (reference sequence). CDR3 sequence: CAWSEGQGGYEQYF.

The chain employs TRBV27 and TRBJ2-1; TCRdb outputs TRBD1, but without DNA this stays unchecked. This CDR3 has 14 residues. Per the germline V gene, CDR1 is MNHEY and CDR2 is SMNVEV (reference sequence). CDR3 protein: CASSLGTTYNEQFF.

The V call is TRBV7-9, the J call TRBJ2-5; TCRdb calls TRBD1, which cannot be checked without DNA. The CDR3 is made up of 13 amino acids. Germline CDR1 reads SEHNR; CDR2 reads FQNEAQ (reference sequence). CDR3 protein: CASTGQAQETQYF.

This chain uses TRBV7-9 with TRBJ2-7; with no DNA, the TCRdb D assignment of TRBD1 cannot be verified. This CDR3 spans 15 amino acids. Looked up from germline, CDR1 is SEHNR and CDR2 is FQNEAQ (reference sequence). The CDR3 here is CASGSPGQGFYEQYF.

J is TRBJ2-7 and V is TRBV6-1. Germline-derived CDR1 and CDR2 are MNHNS and SASEGT. The CDR3 totals 13 residues. The CDR3 spells CASSEATDYEQYF.

V usage is TRBV27 and J usage is TRBJ2-1; as DNA is missing, the TRBD1 call by TCRdb cannot be tested. Germline CDR1 is MNHEY and CDR2 is SMNVEV (reference sequence). The CDR3 loop spans 16 amino acids. CDR3 sequence: CASSPISGSKNNEQFF.

The CDR3 spells CASSPKIGQPPYNEQFF. J is TRBJ2-1 and V is TRBV5-1; TCRdb lists TRBD1, though no DNA is available to test this call. Germline loops: CDR1 SGHRS, CDR2 YFSETQ. CDR3 length equals 17 residues.

This sequence joins TRBV27 and TRBJ2-2; TCRdb returns TRBD2, unconfirmable since there is no DNA. This CDR3 has 15 residues. In germline, CDR1 is MNHEY, CDR2 SMNVEV (reference sequence). The chain's CDR3 is CASSGLVGGAGELFF.

The chain recombines TRBV12-3 or TRBV12-4 with TRBJ1-1; TCRdb reports TRBD1, a call that lacks DNA to check it against. This CDR3 region has 13 residues. CDR3 sequence reads: CASSEGAVTEAFF.

The chain carries TRBV6-5 and TRBJ1-6. This CDR3 is built from 15 residues. The germline V gene has CDR1 MNHEY and CDR2 SVGAGI. The CDR3 here is CASSDVDLRNSPLHF.

The chain links TRBV24-1 to TRBJ2-1; the D gene TCRdb calls, TRBD2, cannot be checked with no DNA. The germline V gene has CDR1 KGHDR and CDR2 SFDVKD. The CDR3 is 16 amino acids. CDR3 amino acids: CATSVTSGGDYNEQFF.

V gene TRBV4-3 combines with J gene TRBJ2-1; TCRdb designates TRBD1, a call that cannot be tested without DNA. Germline lookup yields CDR1 LGHNA and CDR2 YSLEER. This CDR3 contains 17 residues. The CDR3 spells CASSQDPDGTAYNEQFF.

The CDR3 region is CASSLRQGRTEAFF. V is TRBV5-6 and J is TRBJ1-1; TCRdb returns TRBD1, unconfirmable since there is no DNA. CDR1 is SGHDT, CDR2 YYEEEE, per germline. This CDR3 has 14 residues.

The gene calls are TRBV29-1 and TRBJ2-1; TCRdb calls TRBD1, which cannot be checked without DNA. CDR1 and CDR2 from the germline V gene are SQVTM and ANQGSEA. The CDR3 consists of 13 residues. The CDR3 reads CSVCRGISNEQFF.